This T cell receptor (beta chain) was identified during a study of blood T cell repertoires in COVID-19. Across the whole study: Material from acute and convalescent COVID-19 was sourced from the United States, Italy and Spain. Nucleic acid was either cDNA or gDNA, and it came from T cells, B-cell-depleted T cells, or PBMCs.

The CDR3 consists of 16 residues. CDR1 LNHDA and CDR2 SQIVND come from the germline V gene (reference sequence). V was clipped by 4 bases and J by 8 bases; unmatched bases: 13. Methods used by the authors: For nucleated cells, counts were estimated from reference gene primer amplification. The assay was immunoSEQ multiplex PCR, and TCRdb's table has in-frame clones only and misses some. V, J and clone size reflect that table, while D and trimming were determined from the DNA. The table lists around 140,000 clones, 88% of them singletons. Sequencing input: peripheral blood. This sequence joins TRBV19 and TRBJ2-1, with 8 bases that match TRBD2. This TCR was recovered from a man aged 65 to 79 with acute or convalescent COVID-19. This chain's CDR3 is CASSTYSGSGGDEQFF. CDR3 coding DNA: TGTGCCAGTAGTACCTATTCCGGCTCGGGGGGGGATGAGCAGTTCTTC.